This T cell receptor (beta chain) was found in a study of blood T cells in healthy people across ages. V was clipped by 7 bases and J by 3 bases, with 15 bases between them. The CDR3 is 15 amino acids. Per the germline V gene, CDR1 is MNHNY and CDR2 is SVGAGI (reference sequence). This clonotype was detected a few times. Together with a sample-barcoded 5' primer, a J-beta primer mix was included in a second PCR lasting about 6 to 11 cycles. TCRdb passed the 5' RACE reads through MiXCR, listing each CDR3 protein once. The sample yields 1.5 million or so distinct CDR3 sequences, 40% to 50% seen once. Sequencing input: blood. This sequence joins TRBV6-6 and TRBJ1-4; D ambiguous. This receptor was taken from a woman aged 18 to 35 in good health. The CDR3: CASTFSAEANEKLFF. The CDR3 coding sequence is TGTGCCAGCACCTTTTCGGCAGAGGCTAATGAAAAACTGTTTTTT.